The 28 T cell receptor beta chains presented below share a single source sample, sequenced in a study of beta chain features in type 1 diabetes. Every bit of the isolated RNA underwent reverse transcription, so sequencing read expressed TCRB transcripts. The assay was immunoSEQ multiplex PCR, and TCRdb's table has in-frame clones only and misses some. The table shows 400,000 to 600,000 clones, with approximately 30% occurring only once. Sequencing was done on a sample of naive CD4+ T cells from blood. The receptors derive from a man younger than 30 in good health.

V is TRBV5-1 and J is TRBJ1-1; weak D call: TRBD1 (6 bases). The V and J ends lost 4 bases and 4 bases respectively, with 14 bases between them. The CDR3 runs to 14 residues. CDR1 and CDR2 from the germline V gene are SGHRS and YFSETQ. Written as DNA, the CDR3 is TGCGCCAGCAGCGACCCACAGGGAAGCACTGAAGCTTTCTTT. Its protein product is CASSDPQGSTEAFF.

This chain joins TRBV9 and TRBJ2-3, with 8 bases that match TRBD1. V was pared by 5 bases and J by 2 bases, with 4 bases of the junction left unmatched. Germline V lookup: CDR1 SGDLS, CDR2 YYNGEE. The CDR3 length is 14 residues. The CDR3 protein is CASSRRGLTDTQYF. CDR3 nucleotide sequence: TGTGCCAGCAGTCGCAGGGGGCTCACAGATACGCAGTATTTT.

The chain is built from TRBV29-1 and TRBJ1-2; 11 nucleotides line up with TRBD1. Germline V gene lookup returns CDR1 SQVTM and CDR2 ANQGSEA. This CDR3 contains 14 residues. With V trimmed by 4 bases and J by 5 bases, 6 bases remained unmatched. CDR3 sequence: CSVAGQGAGYGYTF. In nucleotides, the CDR3 is TGCAGCGTTGCTGGACAGGGGGCTGGGTATGGCTACACCTTC.

V is TRBV28 and J is TRBJ2-3; no definite D call. Trimming removed 4 bases at V and 2 bases at J, with 4 bases between. The germline gives CDR1 MDHEN, CDR2 SYDVKM. CDR3 size: 12 residues. The CDR3 DNA reads TGTGCCAGCAGTTCGAACACAGATACGCAGTATTTT. As protein: CASSSNTDTQYF.

This clone was detected a few times. The chain recombines TRBV9 with TRBJ2-6, with D hard to call. The CDR3 has 15 residues. Germline lookup yields CDR1 SGDLS and CDR2 YYNGEE. V lost 0 bases to trimming and J lost 0 bases, with 4 bases between them. In DNA, the CDR3 is TGTGCCAGCAGCGTAGGGTTCTCTGGGGCCAACGTCCTGACTTTC. It encodes CASSVGFSGANVLTF. The whole variable domain, filled in from reference TRBV9 and TRBJ2-6, reads DSGVTQTPKHLITATGQRVTLRCSPRSGDLSVYWYQQSLDQGLQFLIQYYNGEERAKGNILERFSAQQFPDLHSELNLSSLELGDSALYFCASSVGFSGANVLTFGAGSRLTVL.

This clone has only a few counts. The chain employs TRBV11-2 and TRBJ2-3; 8 nucleotides align to TRBD1. This CDR3 has 17 amino acids. Germline values: CDR1 SGHAT, CDR2 FQNNGV. The J segment lost 0 bases and the V segment lost 2 bases, leaving 7 bases of the junction unmatched. CDR3 coding DNA: TGTGCCAGCAGCTTACAGTTCACAGGGGGTAGCACAGATACGCAGTATTTT. It codes for CASSLQFTGGSTDTQYF.

The rearrangement uses TRBV6-6 and TRBJ2-7, with a weak D call TRBD2 (5 bases). V lost 8 bases to trimming and J lost 6 bases, with 17 bases between them. Germline V gene lookup returns CDR1 MNHNY and CDR2 SVGAGI (reference sequence). The CDR3 length is 13 residues. In nucleotides, the CDR3 is TGTGCCAGCTCCGAGTGGGAGACGGGCGAGCAGTACTTC. This translates into CASSEWETGEQYF.

This clone was detected a few times. CDR3 in DNA: TGTGCCACCAGCAGAGATCCTGCTAGCGGAAGGAACAATGAGCAGTTCTTC. Residues: CATSRDPASGRNNEQFF. The chain recombines TRBV15 with TRBJ2-1; 7 bases fit TRBD2. The CDR3 is 17 residues long. Germline loops: CDR1 LNHNV, CDR2 YYDKDF (reference sequence). J gave up 5 bases and V 0 bases, and 10 bases lay outside the gene matches. Combining the CDR3 with reference TRBV15 and TRBJ2-1 gives the whole variable domain DAMVIQNPRYQVTQFGKPVTLSCSQTLNHNVMYWYQQKSSQAPKLLFHYYDKDFNNEADTPDNFQSRRPNTSFCFLDIRSPGLGDTAMYLCATSRDPASGRNNEQFFGPGTRLTVL.

This clone was counted only a few times. The J gene is TRBJ1-2, the V gene TRBV10-3; 11 bases align to TRBD1. After removal of 2 bases from V and 0 bases from J, the junction contained 5 bases not matched to a gene. CDR1 and CDR2 (germline): ENHRY, SYGVKD. The CDR3 contains 17 residues. The CDR3 is CAISEPGQGDPNYGYTF. The CDR3 DNA reads TGTGCCATCAGTGAGCCGGGACAGGGGGATCCTAACTATGGCTACACCTTC.

This clone was observed a few times. The chain joins TRBV5-1 to TRBJ1-2, with 7 bases lining up with TRBD1. The J segment lost 4 bases and the V segment lost 5 bases, leaving 8 bases of the junction unmatched. The germline CDR1 and CDR2 sequences are SGHRS and YFSETQ. The CDR3 covers 14 residues. The CDR3 DNA reads as TGCGCCAGCAGATCCACAGGGGAGGCCTATGGCTACACCTTC. Residues: CASRSTGEAYGYTF.

About this clone: Other DNA sequences of this sample code for an identical CDR3. V is TRBV29-1 and J is TRBJ2-1; 8 positions match TRBD1. After removal of 7 bases from V and 2 bases from J, the junction contained 1 base not matched to a gene. The CDR3 is made up of 12 amino acids. Germline lookup yields CDR1 SQVTM and CDR2 ANQGSEA. The CDR3 region is CSAGGPYNEQFF. In nucleotides, the CDR3 is TGCAGCGCAGGGGGCCCCTACAATGAGCAGTTCTTC.

This clone turned up a few times. The chain recombines TRBV29-1 with TRBJ2-7; 9 nucleotides align to TRBD1. The trim removed 6 bases at V and 3 bases at J, leaving 3 bases unmatched. From germline, CDR1 is SQVTM and CDR2 ANQGSEA. CDR3 length equals 12 residues. Here the CDR3 DNA reads TGCAGCGTAGGGGACAGGGACTACGAGCAGTACTTC. The encoded protein is CSVGDRDYEQYF.

This chain links TRBV6-1 with TRBJ2-7, with D tentatively TRBD1 or TRBD2 (5 bases each). CDR1 is MNHNS, CDR2 SASEGT, per germline. The ends were cut back, 4 bases at V and 3 bases at J, with 10 bases in the middle. The CDR3 spans 13 residues. The CDR3 region has the DNA TGTGCCAGCAGTGTAGGGGAGCGCTACGAGCAGTACTTC. This sequence encodes CASSVGERYEQYF.

This clone is a singleton in its sample. V usage is TRBV14 and J usage is TRBJ2-1; no clear D. With 6 bases removed from V and 0 bases from J, the gap between germline ends came to 12 bases. Germline V gives CDR1 SGHDN, CDR2 FVKESK. This CDR3 contains 15 residues. In DNA, the CDR3 is TGTGCCAGCAGGAGAGAACCGAGCTCCTACAATGAGCAGTTCTTC. Its protein is CASRREPSSYNEQFF.

This clone was seen only a few times. The chain carries TRBV2 and TRBJ2-1, with 11 bases aligning to TRBD2. Per germline, CDR1 SNHLY and CDR2 FYNNEI. The CDR3 has 15 amino acids. J gave up 1 base and V 6 bases, and 2 bases lay outside the gene matches. The chain's CDR3 is CASSRLAGSYNEQFF. The DNA of the CDR3 is TGTGCCAGCAGCAGACTAGCGGGGTCCTACAATGAGCAGTTCTTC.

The chain uses TRBV15 and TRBJ2-1, with 11 bases matching TRBD2. The junction had 6 bases not matched to a gene; V was cut back by 5 bases and J by 3 bases. Germline V gene lookup returns CDR1 LNHNV and CDR2 YYDKDF (reference sequence). The CDR3 is 16 residues long. The CDR3 protein is CATSQGLAEYYNEQFF. The CDR3 nucleotides are TGTGCCACCAGCCAGGGACTAGCGGAGTACTACAATGAGCAGTTCTTC.

The J gene is TRBJ2-3, the V gene TRBV4-3; no firm D call. The CDR3 contains 14 residues. Germline CDR1 and CDR2: LGHNA and YSLEER. The V end lost 0 bases, the J end lost 2 bases, and 6 bases lay between the germline ends. CDR3 sequence: CASSQDRATDTQYF. The DNA of the CDR3 is TGCGCCAGCAGCCAAGATAGGGCCACAGATACGCAGTATTTT.

This clone was counted between two and nine times. Other DNA sequences within the sample encode an identical CDR3. V is TRBV2 and J is TRBJ2-3; D gene uncertain. V was shortened by 7 bases and J by 6 bases, with 8 bases between the two germline ends. Germline loops: CDR1 SNHLY, CDR2 FYNNEI. This CDR3 is 11 amino acids long. The CDR3 loop reads CASTWADTQYF. CDR3 nucleotide sequence: TGTGCCAGCACTTGGGCGGATACGCAGTATTTT.

CDR3 residues: CASSLPGLAISYEQYF. Written as DNA, the CDR3 is TGTGCCAGCAGCTTACCGGGACTAGCGATCTCCTACGAGCAGTACTTC. This chain uses TRBV7-2 with TRBJ2-7; 10 bases line up with TRBD2. This CDR3 contains 16 residues. Per the germline V gene, CDR1 is SGHTA and CDR2 is FQGNSA. Losses at the gene ends were 2 bases for V and 0 bases for J; bases not matched to a gene: 4.

The chain recombines TRBV28 with TRBJ2-1, with D perhaps TRBD1 (6 bases). Per germline, CDR1 MDHEN and CDR2 SYDVKM. This CDR3 has 15 residues. Trimming cost V 5 bases and J 1 base, with 12 bases left between them. The CDR3 loop is CASSIGTPSYNEQFF. The CDR3 nucleotides read TGTGCCAGCAGTATCGGGACACCATCCTACAATGAGCAGTTCTTC.

This clone was seen a few times. The chain recombines TRBV5-8 with TRBJ1-5; no firm D call. CDR1 SGHTS and CDR2 YDEGEE come from the germline V gene. The length of the CDR3 is 13 residues. The V and J ends lost 0 bases and 4 bases respectively, with 5 bases between them. The CDR3 sequence: CASSLDGNQPQHF. The CDR3 DNA is TGTGCCAGCAGCTTGGATGGTAATCAGCCCCAGCATTTT.

The rearrangement uses TRBV20-1 and TRBJ2-1; no reliable D call. The V gene's germline CDR1 is DFQATT and CDR2 SNEGSKA (reference sequence). This CDR3 spans 11 amino acids. Trimming removed 5 bases at V and 5 bases at J, with 7 bases between. CDR3 sequence (DNA): TGCAGTGCTCTCTCAAACAATGAGCAGTTCTTC. It is translated as CSALSNNEQFF.

This chain links TRBV20-1 with TRBJ2-5; 7 positions agree with TRBD2. There are 11 residues in the CDR3. V dropped 4 bases and J dropped 5; count of bases not matched to a gene: 1. CDR1 is DFQATT, CDR2 SNEGSKA, per germline (reference sequence). CDR3 in DNA: TGCAGTGCTAACGGGAGGGAGACCCAGTACTTC. This gives the protein CSANGRETQYF.

This chain uses TRBV5-6 with TRBJ1-5, with 10 nucleotides matching TRBD1. Germline V gives CDR1 SGHDT, CDR2 YYEEEE. Unmatched junction bases numbered 4, after V lost 4 bases and J lost 3 bases. The CDR3 is made up of 15 amino acids. CDR3 sequence (DNA): TGTGCCAGCAGCCGGACAGGGGGTGTCAATCAGCCCCAGCATTTT. This sequence encodes CASSRTGGVNQPQHF.

The gene calls are TRBV9 and TRBJ2-3; D gene unclear. The length of the CDR3 is 12 residues. Looked up from germline, CDR1 is SGDLS and CDR2 is YYNGEE. V was trimmed by 4 bases and J by 5 bases, leaving 8 bases between them. CDR3 sequence (DNA): TGTGCCAGCAGCACTCACTTAGATACGCAGTATTTT. Translating gives CASSTHLDTQYF. Full variable domain (remainder filled in from reference TRBV9 and TRBJ2-3): DSGVTQTPKHLITATGQRVTLRCSPRSGDLSVYWYQQSLDQGLQFLIQYYNGEERAKGNILERFSAQQFPDLHSELNLSSLELGDSALYFCASSTHLDTQYFGPGTRLTVL.

The rearrangement uses TRBV9 and TRBJ2-2, with unresolved D. Germline V gene sequence: CDR1 SGDLS, CDR2 YYNGEE. Trimming stripped 5 bases from V and 3 bases from J, with 8 bases between. The CDR3 contains 13 residues. The CDR3 bases are TGTGCCAGCAGAAATAGCTACACCGGGGAGCTGTTTTTT. It encodes CASRNSYTGELFF.

In this sample, this clone turned up a few times. The chain is built from TRBV29-1 and TRBJ2-5; TRBD1 is a possible D gene (6 bases). The CDR3 runs to 12 residues. Germline V CDR1 and CDR2: SQVTM, ANQGSEA. The V end was cut by 7 bases, the J end by 5 bases, with 14 bases between. The CDR3 region is CSGGRGAETQYF. In DNA, the CDR3 is TGCAGCGGAGGCAGGGGAGCGGAGACCCAGTACTTC.

This clone showed up just once. This chain uses TRBV5-1 with TRBJ2-1; 12 nucleotides align to TRBD1. From germline, CDR1 is SGHRS and CDR2 YFSETQ. V was pared by 0 bases and J by 0 bases, with 10 bases of the junction left unmatched. The CDR3 has 20 amino acids. The CDR3 reads CASSLEGQGATPSSYNEQFF. DNA for the CDR3: TGCGCCAGCAGCTTGGAGGGACAGGGGGCCACCCCTAGCTCCTACAATGAGCAGTTCTTC.